This TCR beta chain came from a study of CD8 T cells in ankylosing spondylitis (TCRdb year 2017). Turning to the overall study: The study set out to find disease-linked TCR variants by profiling T cell receptor beta repertoires in ankylosing spondylitis patients and healthy donors. The whole study cohort included 108 healthy donors and roughly 24 ankylosing spondylitis patients. Samples of peripheral blood were taken, and for ankylosing spondylitis patients, synovial fluid was collected as well.

Sequenced using an Illumina HiSeq 2500. TCR beta libraries were prepared by quantitative 5'-RACE with molecular barcodes. Per the original workflow: A new computational method, built on a probabilistic model of VDJ rearrangement, was used to identify disease-linked TCR variants. Clones were called with MiXCR by TCRdb after fastp trimmed the public reads at Q25, and only in-frame beta chains were retained. Merged by CDR3 protein, the rows form single entries marked with the most common genes and DNA. In this record, the V and J calls reflect TCRdb's handling and not the investigators' own analysis. The sample table contains some 800,000 distinct CDR3 sequences; only one count was recorded for about 12% of them. 0.51% of the sample belongs to the ten largest clones. Details on this clonotype: Its antigen remains unidentified. Base qualities were left out, and no much larger clone turns up one base away.

The investigation overall reported the following: Significant enrichment of the disease-linked clones was reported in matched synovial fluid samples from ankylosing spondylitis patients. Some motif variants had previously been reported in the synovial fluid and blood of reactive arthritis patients, which suggests shared mechanisms of disease initiation. Blood from ankylosing spondylitis patients appeared to be characterized by a TCR beta motif composed of eight highly homologous amino acid variants. A CD8+ phenotype was shown by the disease-linked clones, which were found at relatively low frequencies in peripheral blood.

The receptor's source is a male donor with ankylosing spondylitis. The sequenced sample consisted of blood, either unsorted or a sorted T cell fraction (not recorded which).

The CDR3 sequence is CASSYQSGQVVYEQYF. The DNA sequence follows: TGTGCCAGCAGTTACCAATCTGGACAGGTCGTGTACGAGCAGTACTTC. The rearranged segments are TRBV6-5 and TRBJ2-7, with 7 middle bases fitting TRBD1. Germline trimming: 2 bases from V, 4 bases from J; junction bases outside gene matches: 11. CDR1 MNHEY and CDR2 SVGAGI are derived from the germline V gene. The CDR3 covers 16 residues, taking in both the cysteine and the phenylalanine. CDR3 DNA only is kept here, 48 bases in frame from base 1.